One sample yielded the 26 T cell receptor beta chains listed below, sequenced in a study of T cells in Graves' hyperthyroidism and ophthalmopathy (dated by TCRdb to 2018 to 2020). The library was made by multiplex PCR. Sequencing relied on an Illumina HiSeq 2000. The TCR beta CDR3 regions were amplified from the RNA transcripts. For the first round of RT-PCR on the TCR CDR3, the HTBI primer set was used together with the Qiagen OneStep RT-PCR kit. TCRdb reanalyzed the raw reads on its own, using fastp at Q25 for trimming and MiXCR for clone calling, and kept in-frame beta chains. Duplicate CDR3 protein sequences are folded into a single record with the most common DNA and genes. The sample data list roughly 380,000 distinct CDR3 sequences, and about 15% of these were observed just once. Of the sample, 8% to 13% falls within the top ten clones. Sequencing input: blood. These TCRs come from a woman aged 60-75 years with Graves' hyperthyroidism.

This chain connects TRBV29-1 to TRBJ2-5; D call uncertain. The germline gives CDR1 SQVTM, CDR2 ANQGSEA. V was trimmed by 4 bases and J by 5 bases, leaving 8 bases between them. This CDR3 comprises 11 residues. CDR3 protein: CSVAPDETQYF. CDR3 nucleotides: TGCAGCGTTGCTCCGGACGAGACCCAGTACTTC.

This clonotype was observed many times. CDR3 nucleotides: TGTGCCACCAGTGACAGGGGGCCTGAGACCCAGTACTTC. Its protein is CATSDRGPETQYF. The genes are TRBV24-1 and TRBJ2-5, with TRBD1 identical over 8 bases. The germline gives CDR1 KGHDR, CDR2 SFDVKD. Trimming cost V 4 bases and J 5 bases; bases outside gene matches: 2. The CDR3 extends over 13 amino acids.

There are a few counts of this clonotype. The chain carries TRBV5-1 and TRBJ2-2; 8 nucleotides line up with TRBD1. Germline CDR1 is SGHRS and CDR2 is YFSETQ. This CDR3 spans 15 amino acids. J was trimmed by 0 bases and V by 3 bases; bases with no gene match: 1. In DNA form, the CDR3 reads TGCGCCAGCAGCTCGGACAGGGCGAACACCGGGGAGCTGTTTTTT. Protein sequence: CASSSDRANTGELFF.

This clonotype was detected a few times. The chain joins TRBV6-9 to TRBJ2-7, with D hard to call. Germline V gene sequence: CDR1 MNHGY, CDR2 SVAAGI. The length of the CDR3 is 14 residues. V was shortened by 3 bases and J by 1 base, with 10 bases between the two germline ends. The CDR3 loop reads CASSYVGLSYEQYF. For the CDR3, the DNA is TGTGCCAGCAGTTACGTGGGGTTGTCCTACGAGCAGTACTTC.

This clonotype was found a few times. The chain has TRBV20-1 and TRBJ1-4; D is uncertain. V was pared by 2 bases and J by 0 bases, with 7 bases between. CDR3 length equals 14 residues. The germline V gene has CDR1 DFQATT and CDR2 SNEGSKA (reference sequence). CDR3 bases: TGCAGTGCTAGATGGGGAGCAACTAATGAAAAACTGTTTTTT. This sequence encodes CSARWGATNEKLFF.

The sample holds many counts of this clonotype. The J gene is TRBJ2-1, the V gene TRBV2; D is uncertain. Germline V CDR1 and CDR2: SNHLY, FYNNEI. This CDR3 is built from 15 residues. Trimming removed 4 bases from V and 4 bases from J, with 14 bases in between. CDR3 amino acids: CASSVRLSGYNEQFF. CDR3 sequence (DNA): TGTGCCAGCAGTGTACGACTGTCTGGATACAATGAGCAGTTCTTC.

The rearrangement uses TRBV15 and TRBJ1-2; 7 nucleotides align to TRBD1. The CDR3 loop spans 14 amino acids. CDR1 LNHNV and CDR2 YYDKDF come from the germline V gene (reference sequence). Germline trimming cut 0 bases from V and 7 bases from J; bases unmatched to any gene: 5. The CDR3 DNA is TGTGCCACCAGCAGAGATCAGGGGGGGACTGGCTACACCTTC. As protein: CATSRDQGGTGYTF. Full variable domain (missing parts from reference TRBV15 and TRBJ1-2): DAMVIQNPRYQVTQFGKPVTLSCSQTLNHNVMYWYQQKSSQAPKLLFHYYDKDFNNEADTPDNFQSRRPNTSFCFLDIRSPGLGDTAMYLCATSRDQGGTGYTFGSGTRLTVV.

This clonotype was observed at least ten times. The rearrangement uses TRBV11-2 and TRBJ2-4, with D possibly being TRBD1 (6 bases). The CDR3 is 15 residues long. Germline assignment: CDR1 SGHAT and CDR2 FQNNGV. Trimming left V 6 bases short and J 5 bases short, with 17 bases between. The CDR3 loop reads CASSSLRGPQNIQYF. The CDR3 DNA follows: TGTGCCAGCAGTTCCCTCAGGGGTCCCCAAAACATTCAGTACTTC.

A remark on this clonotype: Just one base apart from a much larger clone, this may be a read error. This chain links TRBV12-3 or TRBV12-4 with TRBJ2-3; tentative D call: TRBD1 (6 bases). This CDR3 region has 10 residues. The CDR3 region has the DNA TGTGTCACTGGACAGGATACGCAGTATTTT. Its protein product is CVTGQDTQYF.

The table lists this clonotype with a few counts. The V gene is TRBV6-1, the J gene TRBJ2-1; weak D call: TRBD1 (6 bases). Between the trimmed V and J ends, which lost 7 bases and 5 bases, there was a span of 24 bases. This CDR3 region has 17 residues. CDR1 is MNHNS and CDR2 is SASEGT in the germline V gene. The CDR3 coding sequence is TGTGCCAGCACCAAAGGGCCGAAGACAGGCCTTAACAATGAGCAGTTCTTC. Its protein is CASTKGPKTGLNNEQFF.

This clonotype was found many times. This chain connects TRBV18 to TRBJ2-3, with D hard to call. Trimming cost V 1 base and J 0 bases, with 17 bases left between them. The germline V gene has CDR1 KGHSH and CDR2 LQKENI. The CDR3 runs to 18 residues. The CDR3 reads CASSPRPPPAASTDTQYF. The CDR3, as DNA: TGTGCCAGCTCACCACGTCCCCCGCCCGCCGCGAGCACAGATACGCAGTATTTT.

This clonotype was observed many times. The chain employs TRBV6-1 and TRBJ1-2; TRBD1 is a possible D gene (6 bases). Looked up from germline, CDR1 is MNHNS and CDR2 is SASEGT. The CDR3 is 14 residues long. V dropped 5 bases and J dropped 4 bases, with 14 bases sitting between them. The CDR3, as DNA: TGTGCCAGCAGTCTCACAGGGTTGGGCTATGGCTACACCTTC. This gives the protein CASSLTGLGYGYTF.

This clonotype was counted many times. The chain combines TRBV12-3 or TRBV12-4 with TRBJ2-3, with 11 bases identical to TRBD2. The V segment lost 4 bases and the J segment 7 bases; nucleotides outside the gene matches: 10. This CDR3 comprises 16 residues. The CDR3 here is CASSYQGLADRHTQYF. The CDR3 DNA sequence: TGTGCCAGCAGTTACCAGGGACTAGCGGACAGGCATACGCAGTATTTT.

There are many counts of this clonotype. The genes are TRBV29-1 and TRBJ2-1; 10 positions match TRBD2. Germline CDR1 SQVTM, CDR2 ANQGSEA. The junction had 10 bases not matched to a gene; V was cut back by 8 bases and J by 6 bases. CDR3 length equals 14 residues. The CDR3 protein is CSFGRTSGTNEQFF. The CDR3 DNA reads TGCAGCTTCGGGCGGACTAGCGGAACCAATGAGCAGTTCTTC.

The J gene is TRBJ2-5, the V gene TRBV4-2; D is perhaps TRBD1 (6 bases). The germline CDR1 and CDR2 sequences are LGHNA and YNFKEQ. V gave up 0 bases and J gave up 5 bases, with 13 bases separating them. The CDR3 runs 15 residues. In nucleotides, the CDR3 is TGTGCCAGCAGCCAAGAAAGGGGGACGATGGAGACCCAGTACTTC. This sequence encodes CASSQERGTMETQYF.

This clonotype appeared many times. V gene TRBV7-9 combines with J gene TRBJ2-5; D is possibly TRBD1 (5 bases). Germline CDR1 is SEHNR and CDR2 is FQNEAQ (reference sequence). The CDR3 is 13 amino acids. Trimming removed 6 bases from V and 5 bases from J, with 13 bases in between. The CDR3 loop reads CASRGRAQETQYF. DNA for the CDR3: TGTGCCAGCAGGGGCAGGGCCCAGGAGACCCAGTACTTC.

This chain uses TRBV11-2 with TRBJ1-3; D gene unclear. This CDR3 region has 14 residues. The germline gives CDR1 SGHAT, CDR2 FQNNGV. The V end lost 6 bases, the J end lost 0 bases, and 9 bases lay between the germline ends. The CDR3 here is CASSVQLSGNTIYF. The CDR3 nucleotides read TGTGCCAGCAGTGTGCAGCTCTCTGGAAACACCATATATTTT. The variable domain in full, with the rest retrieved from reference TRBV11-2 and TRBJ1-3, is EAGVAQSPRYKIIEKRQSVAFWCNPISGHATLYWYQQILGQGPKLLIQFQNNGVVDDSQLPKDRFSAERLKGVDSTLKIQPAKLEDSAVYLCASSVQLSGNTIYFGEGSWLTVV.

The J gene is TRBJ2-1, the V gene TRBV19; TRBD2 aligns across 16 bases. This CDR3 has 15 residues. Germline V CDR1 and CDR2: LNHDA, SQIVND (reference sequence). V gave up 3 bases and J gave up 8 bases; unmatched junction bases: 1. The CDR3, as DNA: TGTGCCAGTAGTATGGGACTAGCGGGAGGGCATGAGCAGTTCTTC. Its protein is CASSMGLAGGHEQFF.

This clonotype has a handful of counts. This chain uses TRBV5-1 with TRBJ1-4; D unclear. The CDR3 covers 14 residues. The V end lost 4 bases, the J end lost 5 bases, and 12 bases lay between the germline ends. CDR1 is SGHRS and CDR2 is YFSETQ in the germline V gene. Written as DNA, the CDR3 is TGCGCCAGCAGCATGGAGGCCCCAAATGAAAAACTGTTTTTT. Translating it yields CASSMEAPNEKLFF.

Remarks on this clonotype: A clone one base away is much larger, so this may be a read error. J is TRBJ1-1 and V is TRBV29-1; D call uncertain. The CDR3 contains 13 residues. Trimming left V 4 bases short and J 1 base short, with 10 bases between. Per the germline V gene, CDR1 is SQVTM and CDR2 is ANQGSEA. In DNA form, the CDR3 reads TGCAGCGTTGGATGGTGCGGGAACACTGAAGCTTTCTTT. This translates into CSVGWCGNTEAFF.

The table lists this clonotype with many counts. The CDR3 loop is CASSGGVATGYEQYF. The CDR3 coding sequence is TGTGCCAGCAGTGGAGGCGTGGCTACGGGCTACGAGCAGTACTTC. The rearrangement joins TRBV13 to TRBJ2-7; possible D gene TRBD2, 5 bases. V gave up 6 bases and J gave up 3 bases, with 18 bases separating them. Germline V CDR1 and CDR2: PRHDT, FYEKMQ (reference sequence). The CDR3 covers 15 residues.

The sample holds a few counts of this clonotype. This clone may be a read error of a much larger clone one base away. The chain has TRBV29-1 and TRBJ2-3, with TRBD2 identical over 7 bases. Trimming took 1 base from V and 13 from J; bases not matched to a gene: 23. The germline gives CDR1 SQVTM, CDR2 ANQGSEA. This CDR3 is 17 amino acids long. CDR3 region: CSVEGPLLADHLGSEYF. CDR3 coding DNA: TGCAGCGTTGAAGGACCCCTTCTAGCGGATCACCTTGGAAGCGAGTATTTT.

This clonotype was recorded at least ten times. CDR3 DNA: TGTGCCAGCTCTTTGTACGGGACAGGGCGTGGCGAGCAGTACTTC. As protein: CASSLYGTGRGEQYF. The chain joins TRBV28 to TRBJ2-7; TRBD1 aligns across 9 bases. This CDR3 contains 15 residues. V lost 8 bases, J lost 6 bases, and 14 bases stayed unmatched. CDR1 MDHEN and CDR2 SYDVKM come from the germline V gene.

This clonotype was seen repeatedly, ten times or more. The chain's CDR3 is CASSLALSGSYNEQFF. The DNA of the CDR3 is TGCGCCAGCAGCTTGGCCCTTAGCGGGAGCTACAATGAGCAGTTCTTC. The chain employs TRBV5-1 and TRBJ2-1; 9 positions agree with TRBD2. The CDR3 spans 16 residues. Germline CDR1 is SGHRS and CDR2 is YFSETQ. J lost 3 bases, V lost 0 bases, and 4 bases had no gene match.

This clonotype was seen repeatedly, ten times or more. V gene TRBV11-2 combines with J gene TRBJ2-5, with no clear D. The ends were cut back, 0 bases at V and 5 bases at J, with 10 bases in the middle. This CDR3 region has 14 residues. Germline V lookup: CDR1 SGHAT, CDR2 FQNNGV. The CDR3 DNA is TGTGCCAGCAGCTTAGATCTACTGGATGAGACCCAGTACTTC. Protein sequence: CASSLDLLDETQYF.

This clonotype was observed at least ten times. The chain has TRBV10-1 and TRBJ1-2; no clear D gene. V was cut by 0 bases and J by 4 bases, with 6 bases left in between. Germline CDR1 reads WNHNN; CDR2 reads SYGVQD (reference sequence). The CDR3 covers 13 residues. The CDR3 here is CASSESGTYGYTF. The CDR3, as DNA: TGCGCCAGCAGTGAGTCGGGTACCTATGGCTACACCTTC.